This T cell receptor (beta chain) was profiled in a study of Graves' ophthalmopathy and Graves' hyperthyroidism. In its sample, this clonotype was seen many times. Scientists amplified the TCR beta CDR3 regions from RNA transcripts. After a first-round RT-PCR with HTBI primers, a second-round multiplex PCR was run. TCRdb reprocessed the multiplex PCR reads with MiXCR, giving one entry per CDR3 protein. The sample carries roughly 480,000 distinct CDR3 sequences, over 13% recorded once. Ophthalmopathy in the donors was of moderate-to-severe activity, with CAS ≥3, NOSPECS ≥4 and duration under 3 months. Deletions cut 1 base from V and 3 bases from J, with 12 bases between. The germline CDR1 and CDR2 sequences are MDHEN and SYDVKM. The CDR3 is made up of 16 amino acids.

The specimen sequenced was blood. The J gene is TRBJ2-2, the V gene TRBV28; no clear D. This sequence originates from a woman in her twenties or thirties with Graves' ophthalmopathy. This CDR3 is CASSLSGLWDTGELFF. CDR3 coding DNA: TGTGCCAGCAGTTTATCGGGCCTCTGGGACACCGGGGAGCTGTTTTTT. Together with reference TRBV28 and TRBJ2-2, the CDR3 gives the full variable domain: DVKVTQSSRYLVKRTGEKVFLECVQDMDHENMFWYRQDPGLGLRLIYFSYDVKMKEKGDIPEGYSVSREKKERFSLILESASTNQTSMYLCASSLSGLWDTGELFFGEGSRLTVL.